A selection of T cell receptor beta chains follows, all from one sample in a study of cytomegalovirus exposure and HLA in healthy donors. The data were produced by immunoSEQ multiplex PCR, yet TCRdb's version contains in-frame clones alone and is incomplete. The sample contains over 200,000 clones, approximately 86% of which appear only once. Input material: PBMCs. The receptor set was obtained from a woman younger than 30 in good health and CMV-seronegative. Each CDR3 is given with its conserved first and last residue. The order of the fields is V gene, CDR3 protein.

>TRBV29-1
CSAGLAAYNEQFF
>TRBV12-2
CASRFRGRDQPQHF
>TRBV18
CASSPPGAASSYGYTF
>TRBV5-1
CASSLTGDTGELFF
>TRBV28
CASSSDLNNEQFF
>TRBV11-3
CASSLGLAGGDEQYF
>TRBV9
CASSPSGHPNTEAFF
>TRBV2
CASSLQGAGSGGYTF
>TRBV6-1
CASQYRRTGSYEQYF
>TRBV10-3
CAISELAGINEQFF
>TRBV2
CASSDRGTANTEAFF
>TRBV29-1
CSVVGRASYNEQFF
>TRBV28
CASSLITGGLQPQHF
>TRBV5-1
CASSLGTSDLFIYGYTF
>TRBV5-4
CASSLPPDRNTGELFF
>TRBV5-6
CASSPGTEGETQYF
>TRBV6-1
CASTRGLAVNYEQYF
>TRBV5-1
CASSFRLAGAGDTQYF
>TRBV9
CASSVDPGGPFTEAFF
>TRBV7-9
CASSSDRDRNPYF
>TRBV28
CASSLGYSYRDSEAFF
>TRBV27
CASSYNRGETQYF
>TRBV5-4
CASSFSSGKADTQYF
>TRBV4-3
CASSQDLGTGNTGELFF
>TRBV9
CASETGLYNEQFF
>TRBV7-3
CASSLEGALPYEQYF
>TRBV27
CASSLSGGNTIYF
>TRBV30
CAWSVSGRNEQFF
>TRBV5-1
CASSLLTSGRPDTQYF
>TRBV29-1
CSVEGGLLFTEAFF
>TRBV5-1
CASSLGEILSYNEQFF
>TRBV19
CASSFTGGRVDTQYF
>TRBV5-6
CASSLVDSTYEQYF
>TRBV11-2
CASSFHDTVYEQYF
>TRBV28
CASSPLGTSGTYEQYF
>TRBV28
CASSSPSQGVEAFF
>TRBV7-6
CASSLASGAYEQYF
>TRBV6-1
CASSDQGGTIQYF
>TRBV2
CASSDRENTEAFF
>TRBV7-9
CASSLAGQGTYEQYF
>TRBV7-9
CASSSGLAEHNEQFF
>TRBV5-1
CASSLSAGTGRYEQYF
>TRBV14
CASSPNSGRAYEQYF
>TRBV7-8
CASSHSGGSYEQYF
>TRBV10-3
CAISEPRDRGIYEQYF
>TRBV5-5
CASSLDEDSDEQYF